The source of this T cell receptor (beta chain) is a study of shared clonotypes between healthy human individuals. Study results and caveats: Enrolling few donors narrowed the genetic and exposure-history diversity that was represented. The sole specimen, blood, was sampled, and tissue repertoires likely differ.

A CD45RA-negative memory subset and a CD45RA+ naive subset were separated from the CD4+ cells. Every subset's genomic DNA went evenly onto several immunoSEQ plates. The table came from immunoSEQ multiplex PCR; TCRdb's copy has only in-frame clones and leaves some out. The data contain about 2 million clones, roughly 94% of them seen just once; the ten biggest clones take up 0.1% to 0.15%. Details on this clone: The antigen remains unidentified. One end of the junction varies from germline; a read error may be responsible.

The CDR3 is made up of 13 amino acids. CDR1 and CDR2 (germline): ENHRY, SYGVKD. This sequence joins TRBV10-3 and TRBJ2-7, with D possibly TRBD1 on 5 matching bases. The material sequenced was naive CD4+ T cells sorted from blood. Subset specified: CD45RA+ positively selected. The receptor comes from a man aged 18 to 29 in good health. The DNA of the CDR3 is TGTGCCAGCAGTTCCAGGGTGCCCTACGAGCAGTACTTC. This codes for CASSSRVPYEQYF.